The clone carrying this TCR beta chain came up a few times. Its specificity is not known. Per the germline V gene, CDR1 is SGHTA and CDR2 is FQGNSA. J was trimmed by 0 bases and V by 5 bases; bases with no gene match: 2. The CDR3 has 15 residues. Sequenced material consisted of expressed TCRB transcripts (all of the isolated RNA was reverse transcribed). Libraries were prepared by immunoSEQ multiplex PCR; TCRdb keeps only in-frame clonotypes and omits some of them. The repertoire holds hundreds of thousands of clones, with over 13% as singletons. This sample stems from a study of beta chain features in type 1 diabetes. The study, taken as a whole, reports: Patients and controls would be equally affected if PCR favored shorter templates. The study found moderately but significantly shorter TCRB CDR3s in all four CD4+ subsets of Type 1 diabetes patients.

Using CD45RO/CCR7/CD25/CD127/CD95/CD27, CD4+ naive, central memory, regulatory and stem cell-like memory cells were sorted. The source is a man aged 18-30 years with type 1 diabetes. The genes are TRBV7-2 and TRBJ1-5, with 9 bases matching TRBD1. The sequencing input was naive CD4+ T cells from blood. The CDR3 DNA reads TGTGCCAGCAGCCCGGACAGGGGTAGCAATCAGCCCCAGCATTTT. Protein product: CASSPDRGSNQPQHF.